Listed below are T cell receptor beta chains from one sample, sequenced in a study of patients and donors after allogeneic stem cell transplantation. TCRdb called the RT-PCR reads again in MiXCR, with one record for every CDR3 protein. The table lists about 230,000 distinct CDR3 sequences, less than 15% of them singletons. The sequenced sample consisted of blood, either unsorted or a sorted T cell fraction (not recorded which). These receptors all stem from a human donor who was either an allogeneic HSCT recipient or a stem cell or donor lymphocyte infusion donor (not recorded which). It is not recorded whose cells these are; they may come from a transplant donor. Both conserved end residues are part of each CDR3. The D gene is left open where the match is weak. Clone size is given for some rows only: seen once, a few or many times, or a class if the clone is expanded.

D gene | J gene | V gene | clone size | CDR3 DNA | CDR3 protein
TRBD2 | TRBJ2-7 | TRBV5-1 | - | TGCGCCAGCAGCTTGGCCGGGAGCGGGAGGGGAAAAGCCGAGCAGTACTTC | CASSLAGSGRGKAEQYF
- | TRBJ2-5 | TRBV25-1 | medium-sized | TGTGCCAGCAGTGAATTAGGAGGAGAGACCCAGTACTTC | CASSELGGETQYF
- | TRBJ1-5 | TRBV5-1 | - | TGCGCCAGCAGCTTCGACGGCTCCGGACAGCCCCAGCATTTT | CASSFDGSGQPQHF
TRBD1 | TRBJ1-2 | TRBV24-1 | many | TGTGCCACCAGTGGGCCTGGACAGGGGGATTATGGCTACACCTTC | CATSGPGQGDYGYTF
- | TRBJ1-4 | TRBV20-1 | - | TGCAGTGCTAGAACTTCGACTTCGGGAATCACTAATGAAAAACTGTTTTTT | CSARTSTSGITNEKLFF
- | TRBJ2-7 | TRBV6-1 | - | TGTGCCACCATGGAGCTAGTCAGAGAGCAGTACTTC | CATMELVREQYF
TRBD1 | TRBJ1-5 | TRBV6-1 | few | TGTGCCAGCACCCTCGGACAGGTTCCGAATCAGCCCCAGCATTTT | CASTLGQVPNQPQHF
- | TRBJ2-3 | TRBV2 | - | TGTGCCAGCACGGCGAGAGAAAGCACAGATACGCAGTATTTT | CASTARESTDTQYF
TRBD2 | TRBJ2-3 | TRBV7-2 | few | TGTGCCAGCAGGTTGAGAACGGGAGGGCCAGATACGCAGTATTTT | CASRLRTGGPDTQYF
TRBD1 | TRBJ2-1 | TRBV19 | few | TGTGCCAGTGCTACGACAGGGGGCTCCTACAATGAGCAGTTCTTC | CASATTGGSYNEQFF
TRBD1 | TRBJ1-2 | TRBV5-1 | many | TGCGCCAGCAGTCGGGGCCCGGGACAGGGGCTTAACTATGGCTACACCTTC | CASSRGPGQGLNYGYTF
- | TRBJ1-1 | TRBV6-5 | few | TGTGCCAGCAGTTATTACCTCGGGAAACGGACTGAAGCTTTCTTT | CASSYYLGKRTEAFF
TRBD2 | TRBJ2-1 | TRBV12-3/TRBV12-4 | many | TGTGCCAGCAGCCCCGGACTAGCCCTCTACAATGAGCAGTTCTTC | CASSPGLALYNEQFF
- | TRBJ2-1 | TRBV7-2 | many | TGTGCCAGCGAAGATAGGTCCTCTAGCAATGAGCAGTTCTTC | CASEDRSSSNEQFF
- | TRBJ1-2 | TRBV12-3/TRBV12-4 | - | TGTGCCAGCAGTTTTCGGGGGAGGGTCTATGGCTACACCTTC | CASSFRGRVYGYTF
- | TRBJ1-6 | TRBV12-3/TRBV12-4 | many | TGTGCCAGCAGTCTTGGGACGGGCTCCTATAATTCACCCCTCCACTTT | CASSLGTGSYNSPLHF
- | TRBJ1-5 | TRBV4-1 | - | TGCGCCAGCAGCCCCGACAGTAGCAATCAGCCCCAGCATTTT | CASSPDSSNQPQHF
- | TRBJ2-3 | TRBV7-2 | few | TGTGCCAGCAGCTTAGAAGGGCAGGGGACCACAGATACGCAGTATTTT | CASSLEGQGTTDTQYF
- | TRBJ2-5 | TRBV5-1 | few | TGCGCCAGCAGCTCCGGTCTAACAGGGATGGAGACCCAGTACTTC | CASSSGLTGMETQYF
- | TRBJ2-1 | TRBV6-1 | many | TGTGCCAGCAGTGAACTCTCCCGCCGTTTCCAGTTCTTC | CASSELSRRFQFF
- | TRBJ1-5 | TRBV24-1 | - | TGTGCCACCAGTGATGGGGTTAGCAATCAGCCCCAGCATTTT | CATSDGVSNQPQHF
- | TRBJ2-3 | TRBV29-1 | - | TGCAGCGTCACGAAGGACACAGATACGCAGTATTTT | CSVTKDTDTQYF
- | TRBJ1-3 | TRBV20-1 | few | TGCAGTGCTAGACAGTCTGGGAGAAACACCATATATTTT | CSARQSGRNTIYF
TRBD2 | TRBJ2-7 | TRBV3-1 | few | TGTGCCAGCAGACCTAGCGGGGGGGCCTACGAGCAGTACTTC | CASRPSGGAYEQYF
TRBD1 | TRBJ1-1 | TRBV20-1 | many | TGCAGTGCCCTCTCGATTTTTGACAGGGCTGACGCTGAAGCTTTCTTT | CSALSIFDRADAEAFF
TRBD1 | TRBJ2-7 | TRBV11-3 | many | TGTGCCAGCAGCTTAATTTCCGGGACAGCGGCCTACGAGCAGTACTTC | CASSLISGTAAYEQYF
- | TRBJ1-1 | TRBV12-3/TRBV12-4 | medium-sized | TGTGCCAGCGCTACGGCCCGGGGGTGGGTGAACACTGAAGCTTTCTTT | CASATARGWVNTEAFF